The present T cell receptor beta chain was sequenced within a study of blood T cell repertoires in COVID-19 (dated by TCRdb to 2018 to 2020). For context, the study as a whole: Collaborator samples came from the United States, Italy and Spain and covered acute and convalescent phases of COVID-19. The prospective study material was composed of cDNA or gDNA derived from T cells, B-cell-depleted T cells, or PBMCs. The dataset comprised deeply sampled blood TCRbeta repertoires from subjects exposed to, actively infected with, or recovered from COVID-19. A freely available public database, intended as a resource for researchers studying the immune response to SARS-CoV-2, is where the repertoires were released. The samples were drawn from two sources: the first 160 participants of the ongoing ImmuneRACE study, and fewer than 1,500 subjects contributed by 6 global collaborators. Nearly every sample came with metadata listing a de-identified subject ID, COVID-19 status, age in years and sex. HLA class I and class II types, where available, came from metadata supplied by the sample provider rather than from assay-based typing. Broad study findings and their caveats: Clinical and demographic metadata were provided uncurated, with the amount varying by source and participant.

The immunoSEQ Assay, a bias-controlled multiplex PCR, was used to amplify TCRbeta CDR3 regions from genomic DNA. Processing in the source paper ran as follows. The number of nucleated cells in each sample was estimated from the amplification of reference gene primers within the assay. To quantify the absolute abundance of each unique TCRbeta CDR3 rearrangement, sequence reads were collapsed and filtered. For each sample, productive Simpson clonality was calculated as the square root of Simpson's diversity index across productive rearrangements. TCRdb's version of the immuneACCESS table is confined to in-frame rearrangements and falls short of the full clone set. An unresolved V gene accounts for under half of the shortfall where checked; the remainder is of unknown origin. V and J calls plus clone size are reproduced from that table; the DNA served to infer D and trimming. This sample comprises roughly 310,000 clones, around nine tenths of them detected only once. Under 4.5% of the sample comes from the top ten.

Each collaborating institution followed its own protocols to collect whole blood in K2EDTA tubes. Collaborator samples were shipped for TCRbeta analysis as frozen whole blood, isolated PBMCs, or DNA extracted from either sample type. Details on this clone: It lacks a known antigen. No much larger clone exists at a distance of one base, and base qualities are not known.

The CDR3 has 14 amino acids, counting the end cysteine and phenylalanine. Left in the record is the CDR3 DNA by itself, 42 bases read in frame from the first base. V drops 1 base and J drops 5 bases, leaving 11 bases in between. CDR1 and CDR2 (SGHDN, FVKESK) derive from the germline V gene. The clonotype originates from a woman aged 45-65 years with active or convalescent COVID-19. The chain couples TRBV14 to TRBJ1-1, and the D gene may be TRBD1, 5 bases matching. Material: peripheral blood. The CDR3 region reads CASSQAAGRTEAFF. The DNA sequence is TGTGCCAGCAGCCAAGCCGCAGGGAGGACTGAAGCTTTCTTT.